Sequencing of this T cell receptor beta chain was carried out in a study of blood T cell repertoires in COVID-19. Study context: Samples of COVID-19 (acute and convalescent) were obtained from the United States, Italy and Spain. Sample material is recorded as cDNA or gDNA derived from T cells, B-cell-depleted T cells, or PBMCs.

Generated by immunoSEQ multiplex PCR, the TCRdb table keeps only in-frame clones and is missing some. The sample has approximately 350,000 clones, 80% to 90% seen once. Only one count was recorded for this clone. The study recruited people aged about 18 to 95 years across about two dozen US areas. Donors in Cohort 3 who had recovered were those with two negative PCRs, healthcare professional clearance, or resolution of their symptoms. V was cut by 0 bases and J by 1 base, with 12 bases left in between. The germline gives CDR1 GTSNPN, CDR2 SVGIG (reference sequence). This CDR3 has 15 residues. This clonotype was sampled from a young man who had recovered from COVID-19. Sequencing used PBMCs or T cells enriched from blood (not recorded which). This rearrangement joins TRBV30 to TRBJ1-2, with a possible D match to TRBD1 (6 bases). The CDR3 region has the DNA TGTGCCTGGAGTGTAGGGGGGGCGTATAACTATGGCTACACCTTC. This codes for CAWSVGGAYNYGYTF.